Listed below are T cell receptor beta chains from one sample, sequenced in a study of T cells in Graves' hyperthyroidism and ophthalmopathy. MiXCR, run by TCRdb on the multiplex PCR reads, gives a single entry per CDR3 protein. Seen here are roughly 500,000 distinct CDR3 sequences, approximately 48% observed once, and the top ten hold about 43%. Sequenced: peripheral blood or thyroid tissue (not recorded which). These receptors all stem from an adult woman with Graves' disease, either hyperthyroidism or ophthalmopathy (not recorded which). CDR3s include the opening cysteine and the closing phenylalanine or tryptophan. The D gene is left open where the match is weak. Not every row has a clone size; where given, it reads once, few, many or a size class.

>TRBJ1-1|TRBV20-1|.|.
TGCAGTGCTACCTTGGACGGTTACACTGAAGCTTTCTTT
CSATLDGYTEAFF
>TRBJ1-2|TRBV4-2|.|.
TGTGCCAGCAGCCAAGATCAGGGCCCTTCTCTCTATGGCTACACCTTC
CASSQDQGPSLYGYTF
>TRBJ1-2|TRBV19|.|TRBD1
TGTGCCAGCTGTAAGCCGGGACAGGGCAACAATGGCTACACCTTC
CASCKPGQGNNGYTF
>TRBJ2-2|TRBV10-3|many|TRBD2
TGTGCCATCAGTGCCCCTCGCGGGAGAGGCACCGGGGAGCTGTTTTTT
CAISAPRGRGTGELFF
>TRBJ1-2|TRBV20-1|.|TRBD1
TGCAGTGCTAGGAAAAGGGGGCTTGCTAACTATGGCCACACCTTC
CSARKRGLANYGHTF
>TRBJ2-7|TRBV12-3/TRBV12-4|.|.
TGTGCCAGCAGTTCCTCCGGGGAAAACTCCTACGAGCAGTACTTC
CASSSSGENSYEQYF
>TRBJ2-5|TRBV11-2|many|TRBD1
TGTGCCAGCAGCCTCCGACAGGGACGTCCCACGGAGACCCAGTACTTC
CASSLRQGRPTETQYF
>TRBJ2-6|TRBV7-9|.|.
TGTGCCACTAACTCTGGGGCCAACGTCCTGACTTTC
CATNSGANVLTF
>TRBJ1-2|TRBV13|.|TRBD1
TGTGCCAGCAGCTTCTCGACAGGGGACTATGGCTACACCTTC
CASSFSTGDYGYTF
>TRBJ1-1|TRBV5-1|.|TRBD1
TGCGCCAGCAGCGAGCCGGGACAGGGTTATCGGGCTTTCTTT
CASSEPGQGYRAFF
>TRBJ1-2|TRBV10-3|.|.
TGTGCCATCAGTCCGGTTGGAAACACCATATATGGCTACACCTTC
CAISPVGNTIYGYTF
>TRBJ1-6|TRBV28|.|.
TGTGCCAGCAGTCCAGCGAGCTCCTATAATTCACCCCTCCACTTT
CASSPASSYNSPLHF
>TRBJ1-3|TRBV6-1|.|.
TGTGCCAGCAGTGACATCACCGGTGGAAACACCATATATTTT
CASSDITGGNTIYF